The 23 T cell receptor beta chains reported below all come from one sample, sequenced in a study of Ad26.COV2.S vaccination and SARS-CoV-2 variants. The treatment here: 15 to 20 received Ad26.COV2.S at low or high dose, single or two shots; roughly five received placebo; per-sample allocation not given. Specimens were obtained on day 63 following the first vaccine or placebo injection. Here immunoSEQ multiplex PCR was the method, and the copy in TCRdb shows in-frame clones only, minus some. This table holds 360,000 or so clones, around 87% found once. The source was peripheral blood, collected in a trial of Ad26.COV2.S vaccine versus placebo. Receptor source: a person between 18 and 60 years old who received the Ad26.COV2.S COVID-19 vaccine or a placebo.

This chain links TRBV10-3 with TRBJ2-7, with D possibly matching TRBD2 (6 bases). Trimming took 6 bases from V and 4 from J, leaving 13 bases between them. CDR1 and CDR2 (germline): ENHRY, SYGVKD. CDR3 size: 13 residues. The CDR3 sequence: CAIREGQGYEQYF. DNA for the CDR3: TGTGCCATCAGGGAGGGGCAGGGTTACGAGCAGTACTTC.

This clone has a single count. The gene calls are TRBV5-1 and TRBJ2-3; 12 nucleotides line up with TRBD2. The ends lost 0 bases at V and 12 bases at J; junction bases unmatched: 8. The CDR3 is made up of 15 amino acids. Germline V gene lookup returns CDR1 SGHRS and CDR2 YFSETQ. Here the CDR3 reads CASSLGTSGAHLQYF. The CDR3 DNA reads TGCGCCAGCAGCTTGGGGACTAGCGGGGCCCACCTACAGTATTTT.

The CDR3 DNA reads TGTGCCAGCAGCAGCCCCGGGACAGGATATGGCTACACCTTC. Its translation: CASSSPGTGYGYTF. The rearrangement joins TRBV6-5 to TRBJ1-2; 8 nucleotides line up with TRBD1. The trim removed 6 bases at V and 5 bases at J, leaving 8 bases unmatched. CDR3 length: 14 amino acids. The germline gives CDR1 MNHEY, CDR2 SVGAGI.

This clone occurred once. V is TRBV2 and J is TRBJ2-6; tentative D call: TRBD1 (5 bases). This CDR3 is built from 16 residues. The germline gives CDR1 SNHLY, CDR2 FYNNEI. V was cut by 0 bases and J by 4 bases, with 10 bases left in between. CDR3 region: CASSEALAGGANVLTF. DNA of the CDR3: TGTGCCAGCAGTGAAGCTTTGGCAGGGGGGGCCAACGTCCTGACTTTC.

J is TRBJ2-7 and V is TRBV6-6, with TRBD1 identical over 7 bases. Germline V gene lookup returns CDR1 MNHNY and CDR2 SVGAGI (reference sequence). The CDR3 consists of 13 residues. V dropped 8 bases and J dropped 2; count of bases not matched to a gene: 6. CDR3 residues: CASSGTETYEQYF. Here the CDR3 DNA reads TGTGCCAGCTCCGGGACAGAGACCTACGAGCAGTACTTC.

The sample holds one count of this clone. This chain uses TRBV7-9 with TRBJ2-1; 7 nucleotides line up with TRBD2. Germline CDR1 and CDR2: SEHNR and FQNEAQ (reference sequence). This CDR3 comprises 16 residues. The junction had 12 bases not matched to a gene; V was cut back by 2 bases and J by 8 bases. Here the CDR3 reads CASSLRGAGQQDEQFF. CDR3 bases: TGTGCCAGCAGCTTAAGGGGAGCGGGGCAGCAGGATGAGCAGTTCTTC. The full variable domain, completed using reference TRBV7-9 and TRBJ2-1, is DTGVSQNPRHKITKRGQNVTFRCDPISEHNRLYWYRQTLGQGPEFLTYFQNEAQLEKSRLLSDRFSAERPKGSFSTLEIQRTEQGDSAMYLCASSLRGAGQQDEQFFGPGTRLTVL.

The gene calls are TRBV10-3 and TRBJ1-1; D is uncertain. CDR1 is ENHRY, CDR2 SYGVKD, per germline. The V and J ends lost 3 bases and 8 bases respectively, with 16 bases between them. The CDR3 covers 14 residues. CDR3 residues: CAISDSRVSEEAFF. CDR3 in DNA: TGTGCCATCAGTGATTCCCGGGTCTCCGAGGAAGCTTTCTTT.

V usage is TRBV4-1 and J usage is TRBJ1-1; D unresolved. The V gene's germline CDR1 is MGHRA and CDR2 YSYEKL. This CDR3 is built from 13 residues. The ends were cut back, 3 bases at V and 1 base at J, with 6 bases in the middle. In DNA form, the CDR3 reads TGCGCCAGCAGCCACCCCGGGAACACTGAAGCTTTCTTT. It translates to CASSHPGNTEAFF.

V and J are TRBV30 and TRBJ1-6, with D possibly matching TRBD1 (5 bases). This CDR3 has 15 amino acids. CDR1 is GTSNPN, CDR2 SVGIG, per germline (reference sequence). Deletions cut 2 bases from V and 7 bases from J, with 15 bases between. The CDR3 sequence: CAWSQGQDVNSPLHF. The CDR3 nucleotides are TGTGCCTGGAGTCAAGGACAAGACGTCAATTCACCCCTCCACTTT.

CDR3 coding DNA: TGTGCCAGTACCCCAACCAGGGGAACGACCCAGTACTTC. It codes for CASTPTRGTTQYF. The chain has TRBV19 and TRBJ2-5, with TRBD1 as a possible D gene (6 bases). Per the germline V gene, CDR1 is LNHDA and CDR2 is SQIVND (reference sequence). The CDR3 is 13 amino acids. V lost 7 bases, J lost 7 bases, and 16 bases lay in between.

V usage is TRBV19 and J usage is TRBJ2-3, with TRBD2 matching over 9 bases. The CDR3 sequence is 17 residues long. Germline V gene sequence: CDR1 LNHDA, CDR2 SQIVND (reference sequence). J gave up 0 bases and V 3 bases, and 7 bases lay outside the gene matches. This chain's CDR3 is CASSIFLAGLSTDTQYF. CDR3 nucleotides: TGTGCCAGTAGTATTTTCCTAGCGGGGCTTAGCACAGATACGCAGTATTTT.

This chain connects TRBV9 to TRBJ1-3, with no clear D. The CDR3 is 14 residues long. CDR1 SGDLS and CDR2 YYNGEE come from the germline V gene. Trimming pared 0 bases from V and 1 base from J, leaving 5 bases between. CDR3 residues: CASSVEASGNTIYF. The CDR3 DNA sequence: TGTGCCAGCAGCGTAGAGGCATCTGGAAACACCATATATTTT.

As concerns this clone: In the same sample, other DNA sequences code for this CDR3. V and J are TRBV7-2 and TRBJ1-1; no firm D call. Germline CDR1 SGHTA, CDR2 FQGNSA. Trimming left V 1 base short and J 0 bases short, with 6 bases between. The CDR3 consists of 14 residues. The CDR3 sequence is CASSLDRVNTEAFF. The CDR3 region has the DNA TGTGCCAGCAGCTTAGATCGGGTGAACACTGAAGCTTTCTTT.

The CDR3 DNA reads TGTGCCAGCAGTCGCATTGTTCTGTACTCAGGAGGGGACAATGAGCAGTTCTTC. The encoded protein is CASSRIVLYSGGDNEQFF. The chain employs TRBV6-2 or TRBV6-3 and TRBJ2-1; a weak D match, TRBD2 (6 bases). The ends were cut back, 5 bases at V and 5 bases at J, with 25 bases in the middle. Per the germline V gene, CDR1 is MNHEY and CDR2 is SVGEGT. This CDR3 region has 18 residues.

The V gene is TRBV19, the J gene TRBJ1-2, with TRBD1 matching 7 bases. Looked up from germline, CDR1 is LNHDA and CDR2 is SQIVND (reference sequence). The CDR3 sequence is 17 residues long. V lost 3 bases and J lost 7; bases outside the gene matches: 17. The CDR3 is CASSIWSQGEASAGYTF. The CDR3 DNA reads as TGTGCCAGTAGTATCTGGAGCCAGGGGGAAGCGTCCGCTGGCTACACCTTC.

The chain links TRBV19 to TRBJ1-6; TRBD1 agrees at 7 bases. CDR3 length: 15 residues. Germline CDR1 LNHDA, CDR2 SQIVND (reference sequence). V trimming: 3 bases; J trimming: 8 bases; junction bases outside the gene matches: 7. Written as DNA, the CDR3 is TGTGCCAGTAGTATGGAAAGGGGGCTTGATTCACCCCTCCACTTT. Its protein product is CASSMERGLDSPLHF.

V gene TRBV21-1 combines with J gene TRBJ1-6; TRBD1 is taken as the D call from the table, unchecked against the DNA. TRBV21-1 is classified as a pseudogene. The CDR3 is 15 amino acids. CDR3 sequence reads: CASSPLDRTNSPLHF. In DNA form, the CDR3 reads TGTGCCAGCAGCCCCCTGGACAGGACCAATTCACCCCTCCACTTT.

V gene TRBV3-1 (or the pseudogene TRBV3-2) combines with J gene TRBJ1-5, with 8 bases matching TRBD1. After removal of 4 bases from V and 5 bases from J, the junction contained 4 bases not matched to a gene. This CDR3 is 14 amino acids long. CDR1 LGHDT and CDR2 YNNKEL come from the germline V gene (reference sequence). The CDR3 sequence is CASSPTGGHQPQHF. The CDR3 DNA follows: TGTGCCAGCAGCCCAACAGGGGGACATCAGCCCCAGCATTTT.

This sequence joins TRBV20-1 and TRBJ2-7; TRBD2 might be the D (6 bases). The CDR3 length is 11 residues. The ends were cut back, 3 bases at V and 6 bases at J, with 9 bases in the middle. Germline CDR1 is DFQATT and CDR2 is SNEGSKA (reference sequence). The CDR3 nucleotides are TGCAGTGCTAGGGGGGGTGGCGAGCAGTACTTC. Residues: CSARGGGEQYF.

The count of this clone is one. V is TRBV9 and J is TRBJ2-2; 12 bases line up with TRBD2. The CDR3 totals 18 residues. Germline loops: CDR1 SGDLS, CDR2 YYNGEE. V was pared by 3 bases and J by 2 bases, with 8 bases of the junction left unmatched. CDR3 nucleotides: TGTGCCAGCAGCGCGGGACTAGCGGGTACCGTAAACACCGGGGAGCTGTTTTTT. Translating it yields CASSAGLAGTVNTGELFF.

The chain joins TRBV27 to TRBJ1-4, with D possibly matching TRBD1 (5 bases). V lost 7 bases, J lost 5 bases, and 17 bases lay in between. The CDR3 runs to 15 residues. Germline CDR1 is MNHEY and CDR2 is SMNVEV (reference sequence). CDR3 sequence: CASTTARDGNEKLFF. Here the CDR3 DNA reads TGTGCCAGCACAACTGCAAGGGACGGGAATGAAAAACTGTTTTTT.

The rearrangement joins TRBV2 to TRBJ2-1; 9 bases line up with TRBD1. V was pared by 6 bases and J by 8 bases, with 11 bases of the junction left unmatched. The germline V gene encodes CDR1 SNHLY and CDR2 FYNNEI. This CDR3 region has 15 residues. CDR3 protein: CASSVDGTGNYEQFF. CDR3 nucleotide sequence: TGTGCCAGCAGCGTCGACGGGACAGGGAACTATGAGCAGTTCTTC.

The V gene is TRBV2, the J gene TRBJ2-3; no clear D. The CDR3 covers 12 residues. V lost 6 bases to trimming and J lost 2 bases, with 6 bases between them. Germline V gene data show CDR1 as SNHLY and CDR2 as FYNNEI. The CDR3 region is CASSADTDTQYF. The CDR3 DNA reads TGTGCCAGCAGCGCAGACACAGATACGCAGTATTTT.